This is a list of T cell receptor beta chains from one sample in a study of early T cells in non-severe SARS-CoV-2 infection. TCRdb itself ran the 5' RACE reads through MiXCR, one entry per CDR3 protein. In the table there are about 76,000 distinct CDR3 sequences, around 16% of which are singletons. What was sequenced was whole blood. Every receptor here comes from an adult who was a healthcare worker with PCR-confirmed SARS-CoV-2 infection or an uninfected control (not recorded which). Both conserved end residues are part of each CDR3. Fields, in order: clone size, D gene, V gene, J gene, CDR3 length, CDR3 protein, CDR3 DNA. The D gene is left open where the match is weak. Rows may omit the clone size; those that give it use once, few, many or a size class.

few	TRBD2	TRBV11-3	TRBJ2-3	17	CASSSLRLAGTTDTQYF	TGTGCCAGCAGCTCTCTTCGACTAGCGGGAACCACAGATACGCAGTATTTT
-	TRBD1	TRBV27	TRBJ1-2	15	CASSLRTGLVYGYTF	TGTGCCAGCAGCCTGAGGACAGGGCTCGTCTATGGCTACACCTTC
-	-	TRBV7-3	TRBJ1-1	14	CASSLSTVNTEAFF	TGTGCCAGCAGCTTAAGCACGGTTAACACTGAAGCTTTCTTT
-	TRBD2	TRBV29-1	TRBJ2-1	15	CSVTGGLAGVGEQFF	TGCAGCGTAACAGGGGGACTAGCGGGAGTAGGGGAGCAGTTCTTC
-	TRBD1	TRBV4-2	TRBJ1-5	16	CASSQVQGAAAQPQHF	TGTGCCAGCAGCCAAGTTCAGGGGGCTGCTGCTCAGCCCCAGCATTTT
many	-	TRBV7-9	TRBJ2-1	15	CASSLILHSYNEQFF	TGTGCCAGCAGCTTGATCCTCCACTCCTACAATGAGCAGTTCTTC
few	TRBD2	TRBV4-3	TRBJ2-1	15	CASSQDPSGRNEQFF	TGCGCCAGCAGCCAAGATCCGAGCGGGAGAAATGAGCAGTTCTTC
many	-	TRBV5-1	TRBJ1-2	14	CASSHAQGNYGYTF	TGCGCCAGCAGCCACGCCCAGGGGAACTATGGCTACACCTTC
many	-	TRBV18	TRBJ2-7	15	CASSPPTGPGGEQYF	TGTGCCAGCTCACCTCCCACGGGACCCGGAGGGGAGCAGTACTTC
-	-	TRBV3-1	TRBJ1-4	13	CASSQEPGGLMFF	TGTGCCAGCAGCCAAGAGCCGGGGGGTCTCATGTTTTTT
few	-	TRBV6-5	TRBJ1-6	13	CASSSVESPPLHF	TGTGCCAGCAGTTCCGTCGAATCCCCACCCCTCCACTTT
few	-	TRBV5-4	TRBJ2-7	15	CASSLVSGESYEQYF	TGTGCCAGCAGCTTGGTTAGCGGAGAGTCCTACGAGCAGTACTTC
-	-	TRBV3-1	TRBJ1-4	16	CASSQGWTPTNEKLFF	TGTGCCAGCAGCCAAGGTTGGACACCTACTAATGAAAAACTGTTTTTT
medium-sized	-	TRBV7-2	TRBJ2-1	16	CASSLGPRGIYNEQFF	TGTGCCAGCAGCTTGGGCCCTAGGGGCATATACAATGAGCAGTTCTTC
few	-	TRBV7-3	TRBJ2-2	13	CASSSDGTGELFF	TGTGCCAGCAGCTCCGATGGGACCGGGGAGCTGTTTTTT
once	TRBD2	TRBV5-1	TRBJ2-1	13	CASSRSGGDEQFF	TGCGCCAGCAGCCGGAGCGGGGGTGATGAGCAGTTCTTC
few	-	TRBV19	TRBJ1-5	14	CASSFRDSNQPQHF	TGTGCCAGTAGTTTCCGGGACAGCAATCAGCCCCAGCATTTT